Listed below are T cell receptor beta chains from one sample, sequenced in a study of OX40 agonist ivuxolimab in advanced cancers. Measured with immunoSEQ multiplex PCR; TCRdb has only the in-frame clones, and not every one. The sample carries under 95,000 clones, 86% recorded once. The sequencing used CD4+ or CD8+ T cells sorted from blood, collected in a trial of the OX40 agonist ivuxolimab. The receptors stem from an adult with an advanced solid tumor such as melanoma, head and neck, liver or kidney cancer. Both conserved end residues are part of each CDR3. The D gene is left open where the match is weak. Clone sizes are given selectively: once, few, many, or a class where the clone is expanded.

v_call	d_call	j_call	clone_size	cdr3_aa	cdr3_nt
TRBV6-1	TRBD1	TRBJ1-3	NA	CASSANDRGPGNTIYF	TGTGCCAGCAGTGCTAACGACAGGGGGCCTGGAAACACCATATATTTT
TRBV29-1	TRBD1	TRBJ1-4	NA	CSVHRGDEKLFF	TGCAGCGTGCACAGGGGGGATGAAAAACTGTTTTTT
TRBV4-3	TRBD1	TRBJ2-5	NA	CASSQADRDRETQYF	TGCGCCAGCAGCCAAGCGGACAGGGATAGGGAGACCCAGTACTTC
TRBV19	TRBD1	TRBJ1-6	NA	CASSIEWRQGYNSPLHF	TGTGCCAGTAGTATAGAATGGAGACAGGGGTACAATTCACCCCTCCACTTT
TRBV11-3	NA	TRBJ2-7	NA	CASSLDRREHFSYEQYF	TGTGCCAGCAGCTTAGATCGACGGGAGCACTTCTCCTACGAGCAGTACTTC
TRBV30	NA	TRBJ1-5	NA	CAWSAGINQPQHF	TGTGCCTGGAGTGCTGGGATCAATCAGCCCCAGCATTTT
TRBV29-1	NA	TRBJ1-3	NA	CSVASGDTIYF	TGCAGCGTTGCGTCTGGCGACACCATATATTTT
TRBV5-4	NA	TRBJ2-7	NA	CASSFFLGSNEQYF	TGTGCCAGCAGCTTTTTTCTGGGATCAAACGAGCAGTACTTC
TRBV9	NA	TRBJ2-2	NA	CASSRVQPPTGELFF	TGTGCCAGCAGCCGAGTACAGCCGCCCACCGGGGAGCTGTTTTTT
TRBV4-3	NA	TRBJ1-2	few	CASSQDGQGVGYTF	TGCGCCAGCAGCCAAGACGGGCAGGGCGTAGGCTACACCTTC
TRBV7-9	NA	TRBJ2-7	few	CASSLQGGSYEQYF	TGTGCCAGCAGCTTGCAGGGTGGCTCCTACGAGCAGTACTTC
TRBV18	NA	TRBJ1-1	NA	CASSPLINPKGQVTEAFF	TGTGCCAGCTCACCCCTGATAAATCCGAAGGGTCAAGTAACTGAAGCTTTCTTT